This TCR beta chain is drawn from a study of T-cell memory formation after mild COVID-19 (dated by TCRdb to about 2021). Some background on the complete study: TCR sequence clusters from the two donors were found to be largely donor specific. Longitudinal TCRalpha and TCRbeta repertoire sequencing tracked T-cell clones expanding and contracting after mild COVID-19 in a couple of donors. Two young, previously healthy adult volunteers, one female and one male, were included in the cohort.

Findings and caveats that apply to the study as a whole: Only two mild cases were covered by the study, and larger cohorts that include severe cases with pre-infection samples were considered necessary. Some responding clones were detected in pre-infection memory, suggesting pre-existing cross-reactive memory T cells joined the SARS-CoV-2 response. Clones contracting from day 15 to 85 had balanced CD4/CD8 phenotypes, while a second wave expanding from day 15 to 37 was biased towards CD4+. SARS-CoV-2 specificity of the second-wave clones peaking on day 37 was not confirmed. Contracting CD4+ clones were found mainly in CM and EM memory subsets, while CD8+ clones were enriched in EMRA.

Ficoll-Paque density gradient centrifugation was used to isolate PBMCs. In this sample, this clonotype turned up many times. Its antigen remains unidentified. Base quality data are lacking; no much larger clone is found one base away. The sequencer was an Illumina NovaSeq 6000. cDNA libraries for TCRalpha and TCRbeta were prepared by 5'RACE using constant-segment primers, with sample barcodes and unique molecular identifiers added. Trizol reagent was used to extract RNA from every sample. The libraries were amplified in two PCR steps, and the second step added a second sample barcode and Illumina TruSeq adapters. The libraries were sequenced on an Illumina NovaSeq using 2 x 150 bp paired-end reads. Turning to the authors' computational methods: Demultiplexing of reads and collapsing into UMI-guided consensus sequences were performed with migec v1.2.7. Using mixcr v2.1.11, UMI consensuses were aligned to TRA and TRB V and J templates and then assembled into clonotypes. A clonotype was counted as expanded or contracted only if both edgeR and NoisET called the change significant, with noise models trained on biological replicates. For edgeR calls, the cutoffs were a false discovery rate-adjusted p below 0.01 and a log2 fold-change threshold of 1. PCA with hierarchical clustering of max-normalized trajectories of the 1000 most abundant clonotypes was used as exploratory dynamics analysis. Separately sequenced CD4+ and CD8+ repertoires were used to assign the CD4 or CD8 phenotype of responding clones. The raw public reads went through TCRdb reprocessing: fastp at Q25, MiXCR clone calling, in-frame beta chains kept. Entries are consolidated by CDR3 protein sequence, retaining the most common genes and DNA. TCRdb's processing, not the authors' own work, is the source of the V and J calls. This sample lists roughly 150,000 distinct CDR3 sequences; about 14% were detected once. Together, the top ten hold less than 15% of the sample.

The CDR3 contains 17 residues, cysteine and phenylalanine counted. The sequence is cut down to CDR3 DNA, 51 bases in frame from base 1. From a lookup of the germline V gene, CDR1 and CDR2 are SGHTA and FQGNSA. Relative to germline, V is missing 4 bases and J is missing 6 bases, with 11 bases of the junction outside any gene match. The source is an adult woman who had mild COVID-19 (a few samples of this study predate the infection). The sample titles of this study are shuffled in the database, so cell type and time point are left out; the donor was told from shared clones. The material sequenced was PBMCs or a T cell subset sorted from them (not recorded which). The sequence links TRBV7-2 to TRBJ2-1, with 11 bases matching TRBD2. The CDR3 reads as follows: CASSSASLSGRANEQFF. Read as DNA, the sequence is TGTGCCAGCAGCTCAGCGTCCCTTAGCGGGAGGGCCAATGAGCAGTTCTTC.